This TCR beta chain was sequenced in a study of prognosis after radiotherapy for stage I lung cancer (dated by TCRdb to the early 2020s). Concerning the study at large: Between early 2018 and January 2019, about 20 stage I NSCLC patients were enrolled in Nanjing, China. The study included fourteen patients with newly diagnosed primary stage I lung tumors and 4 to 6 with oligometastatic NSCLC after surgical resection of the primary tumor. Tumor histology was squamous cell carcinoma in over 5 patients and adenocarcinoma in about a dozen. All patients were considered medically inoperable, owing to comorbidities in some 11 and refusal of surgery in several. SBRT was given in 3 to 5 fractions with a biologically effective dose of at least 100 Gy, using image-guided IMRT or VMAT. Peripheral blood TCR beta repertoires were profiled in stage I NSCLC patients before and after stereotactic body radiotherapy, and the repertoires were related to distant failure. In every patient, SBRT was given without any concurrent therapy. The study took one blood sample before SBRT and one after SBRT from each of 20 or so patients and sequenced all 40 or so samples. Four of the 19 patients developed distant metastases after SBRT, at a median of around 7 months; the other 15 showed no significant progression. Ages in the cohort of about a dozen men and 6 or 7 women ranged from roughly 50 to 90 years, with a median of 74.

CDR1 and CDR2, looked up from the germline V gene, are SNHLY and FYNNEI. The CDR3 starts with the cysteine, ends with the phenylalanine, and has 15 residues. Left in the record is the CDR3 DNA by itself, 45 bases read in frame from the first base. V is cut by 4 bases and J by 6 bases, and the space between the germline ends is 16 bases. General conclusions and limits of the study: The study was limited by the small cohort and short follow-up, and independent validation of the study findings is required. All reported P values were unadjusted for multiple comparisons. Post-SBRT Shannon entropy and its change from baseline were lower in patients who developed distant metastases; baseline Shannon entropy was not associated with metastases. Differences in TRBV and TRBJ usage frequencies by metastasis status were reportedly observed in two V genes at baseline and in several V and two J genes after SBRT. After SBRT, the number of unique TCR clones decreased (median around 10,000 before versus several thousand after; Wilcoxon paired P=0.011). Whether the expanded TCR clones were tumor-specific was not determined.

Points on this clonotype: This receptor's antigen is unknown. Nothing much larger sits one base from this clone, and base qualities are not available.

All patients had node-negative disease on CT and PET/CT, and none had a history of other malignancies or prior chemotherapy or radiotherapy. At each of two time points, around 6.1 milliliters of peripheral venous blood were collected into EDTA tubes. PBMCs were isolated by Ficoll-Paque Plus density-gradient centrifugation. Immediately after collection, samples were stored at -80 degrees C until analysis. Two rounds of multiplex PCR on genomic DNA were used to amplify the TCR beta CDR3 region. The first PCR round used primers specific to each TRBV and TRBJ gene, and the primer sequences were filed in Chinese patent CN105087789A. Universal primers were used in the second PCR round. The Roche High Pure PCR Template Preparation Kit was used to extract genomic DNA from frozen PBMCs. Paired-end sequencing with 151 bp reads was performed on the libraries using an Illumina HiSeq 3000. On the study's bioinformatics: Raw reads lacking the multiplex PCR primer sequences were removed with CutAdapt. High-quality paired reads were merged into contigs with PEAR. TRB V, D and J gene segments were assigned to each contig with MiXCR by alignment to reference sequences. CDR3 sequences were clustered by base quality and sequence similarity to remove sequencing errors. Diversity was calculated as Shannon entropy divided by the natural log of the number of productive TCR sequences. Clonality was computed as one minus the ratio of Shannon entropy to the natural log of the number of unique clonotypes. Using the Youden index from ROC curves, the researchers picked the repertoire-metric cut-offs for progression-free survival, and all analyses were carried out in R 3.5.3. TCRdb reprocessed the public reads (quality trimming at Q25 with fastp, clone calling with MiXCR) and kept in-frame beta chains. Here each entry gathers all rows of one CDR3 protein and keeps the most common genes and DNA. What appears here as the V and J calls and clone size reflects TCRdb's work, not the paper's. For this sample there are some 14,000 distinct CDR3 sequences; around 50% appear just once. The ten largest make up about a quarter of the sample.

The rearranged chain carries TRBV2 and TRBJ2-1, and TRBD2 may be the D gene, going by 6 matching bases. The origin of this receptor is a donor aged 50 or older with non-small cell lung cancer. The sample in question was PBMCs, obtained before or after stereotactic body radiation therapy (not recorded which). CDR3 reads: CASSVRSGDSNEQFF. The nucleotide sequence reads as follows: TGTGCCAGCAGTGTTCGGTCGGGAGACTCCAATGAGCAGTTCTTC.